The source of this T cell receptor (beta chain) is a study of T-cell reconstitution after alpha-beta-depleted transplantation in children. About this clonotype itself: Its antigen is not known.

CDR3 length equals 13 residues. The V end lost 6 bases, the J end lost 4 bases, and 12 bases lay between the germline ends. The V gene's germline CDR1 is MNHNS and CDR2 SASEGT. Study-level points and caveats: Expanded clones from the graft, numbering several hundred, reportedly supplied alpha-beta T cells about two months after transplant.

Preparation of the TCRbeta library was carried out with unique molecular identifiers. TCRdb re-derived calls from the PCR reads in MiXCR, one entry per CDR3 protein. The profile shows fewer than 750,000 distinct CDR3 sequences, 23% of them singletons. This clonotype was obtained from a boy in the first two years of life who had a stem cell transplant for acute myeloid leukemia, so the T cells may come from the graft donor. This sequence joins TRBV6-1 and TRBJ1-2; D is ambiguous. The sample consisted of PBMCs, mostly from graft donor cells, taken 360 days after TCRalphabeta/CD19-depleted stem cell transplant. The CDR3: CASSPLRVYGYTF. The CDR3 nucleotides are TGTGCCAGCAGCCCCCTGCGGGTCTATGGCTACACCTTC.